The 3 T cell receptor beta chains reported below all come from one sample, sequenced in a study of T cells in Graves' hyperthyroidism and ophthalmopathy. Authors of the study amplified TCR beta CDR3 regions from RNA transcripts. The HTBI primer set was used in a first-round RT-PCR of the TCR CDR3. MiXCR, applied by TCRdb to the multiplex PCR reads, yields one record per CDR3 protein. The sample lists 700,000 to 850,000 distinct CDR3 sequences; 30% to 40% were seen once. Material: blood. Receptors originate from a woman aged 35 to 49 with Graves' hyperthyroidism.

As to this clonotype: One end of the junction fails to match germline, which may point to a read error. The DNA of the CDR3 is TGTGCCAGCAGCGGATACAGGGTTGGGGAGACTGAGGCTTTCTTT. Its translation: CASSGYRVGETEAFF. The chain carries TRBV6-1 and TRBJ1-1, with D maybe TRBD1 (6 bases). The CDR3 covers 15 residues. Germline V CDR1 and CDR2: MNHNS, SASEGT.

The CDR3: CAISGGATTDTQYF. The DNA for the CDR3 is TGTGCCATCAGCGGGGGGGCCACCACAGATACGCAGTATTTT. The chain links TRBV10-3 to TRBJ2-3; 8 bases agree with TRBD2. The CDR3 spans 14 residues. Germline CDR1 and CDR2: ENHRY and SYGVKD. Trimming took 6 bases from V and 2 from J; bases not matched to a gene: 4.

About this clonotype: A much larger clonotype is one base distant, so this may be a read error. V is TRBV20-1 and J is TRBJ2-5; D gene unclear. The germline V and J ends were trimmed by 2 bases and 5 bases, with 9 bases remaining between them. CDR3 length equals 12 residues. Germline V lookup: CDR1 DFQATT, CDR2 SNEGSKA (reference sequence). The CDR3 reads CSARNTDETQYF. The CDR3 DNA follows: TGCAGTGCTAGAAACACAGATGAGACCCAGTACTTC.